This T cell receptor (beta chain) was identified in a study of Ad26.COV2.S vaccination and SARS-CoV-2 variants. Generated by immunoSEQ multiplex PCR, the TCRdb table keeps only in-frame clones and is missing some. The data show about 680,000 clones, more than 80% seen once. Regarding treatment: about 20 received Ad26.COV2.S at low or high dose, single or two shots; several received placebo; per-sample allocation not given. Specimens were obtained on day 63 following the first vaccine or placebo injection. From germline, CDR1 is SGHTA and CDR2 FQGNSA. CDR3 length: 14 residues. V was trimmed by 2 bases and J by 0 bases, leaving 7 bases between them.

The sample here was peripheral blood, taken in a trial of Ad26.COV2.S vaccine versus placebo. The V and J genes are TRBV7-2 and TRBJ1-1; perhaps TRBD1 as D (5 bases). The origin of this receptor is a person between 18 and 60 years old who received the Ad26.COV2.S COVID-19 vaccine or a placebo. CDR3 sequence: CASSLRGMNTEAFF. In nucleotides, the CDR3 is TGTGCCAGCAGCTTAAGGGGAATGAACACTGAAGCTTTCTTT.